This entry describes one T cell receptor (beta chain). Its cognate antigen is unknown. The data derive from a study of CD8 T cells in ankylosing spondylitis. TCRdb itself ran the 5' RACE reads through MiXCR, one entry per CDR3 protein. The sample records 200,000 to 300,000 distinct CDR3 sequences, more than 9% being singletons. Germline V CDR1 and CDR2: LGHDT, YNNKEL (reference sequence). This CDR3 spans 15 amino acids. With V trimmed by 4 bases and J by 7 bases, 9 bases remained unmatched. Study results and limitations: The study looked at matched synovial fluid samples from ankylosing spondylitis patients. Disease-linked clones were reported to be significantly enriched there. Relatively rare in peripheral blood, disease-linked clones were also CD8+.

The chain couples TRBV3-1 to TRBJ2-1; 8 positions match TRBD1. The clonotype was recovered from a male donor with ankylosing spondylitis or in good health (not recorded which). The sample taken for sequencing was blood, either unsorted or a sorted T cell fraction (not recorded which). The CDR3 is CASSLPGTGRNEQFF. The CDR3 nucleotides read TGTGCCAGCAGCCTCCCCGGGACAGGTAGGAATGAGCAGTTCTTC.